This T cell receptor beta chain appears in the sequencing data of a study of blood T cells in healthy people across ages. General study findings and limits: Older individuals had lower TCR beta diversity per million T cells (the decline was roughly linear).

A second PCR, run for roughly 6 to 11 cycles, used a sample-barcoded 5' primer plus a J-beta primer mix. A single record per CDR3 protein comes from TCRdb applying MiXCR to the 5' RACE reads. The table records some 1.5 million distinct CDR3 sequences, approximately 28% of them present only once. In this sample, this clonotype turned up a few times. What it binds is not known. The TCR was taken from a woman aged 25 to 39 in good health. Sequencing was carried out using blood.

DNA of the CDR3: TGTGCCAGCAGTGGAGCTTTGTTTAGCTCCTACAATGAGCAGTTCTTC. It is translated as CASSGALFSSYNEQFF. V is TRBV11-2 and J is TRBJ2-1; D is undetermined. V lost 6 bases, J lost 0 bases, and 15 bases lay in between. The germline V gene encodes CDR1 SGHAT and CDR2 FQNNGV. The CDR3 extends over 16 amino acids.